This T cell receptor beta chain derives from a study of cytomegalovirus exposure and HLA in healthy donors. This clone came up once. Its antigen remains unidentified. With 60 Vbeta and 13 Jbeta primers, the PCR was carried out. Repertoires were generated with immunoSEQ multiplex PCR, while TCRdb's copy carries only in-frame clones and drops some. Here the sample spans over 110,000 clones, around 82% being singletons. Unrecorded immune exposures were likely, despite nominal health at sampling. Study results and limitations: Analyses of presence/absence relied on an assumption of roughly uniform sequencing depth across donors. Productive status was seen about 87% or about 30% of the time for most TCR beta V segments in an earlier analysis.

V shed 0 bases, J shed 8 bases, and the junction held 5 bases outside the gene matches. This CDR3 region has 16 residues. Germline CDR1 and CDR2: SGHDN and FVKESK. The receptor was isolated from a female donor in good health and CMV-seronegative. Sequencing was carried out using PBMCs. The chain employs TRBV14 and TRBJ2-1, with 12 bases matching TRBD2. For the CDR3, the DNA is TGTGCCAGCAGCCAAGATGGACTAGCGGGGATCGATGAGCAGTTCTTC. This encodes CASSQDGLAGIDEQFF.